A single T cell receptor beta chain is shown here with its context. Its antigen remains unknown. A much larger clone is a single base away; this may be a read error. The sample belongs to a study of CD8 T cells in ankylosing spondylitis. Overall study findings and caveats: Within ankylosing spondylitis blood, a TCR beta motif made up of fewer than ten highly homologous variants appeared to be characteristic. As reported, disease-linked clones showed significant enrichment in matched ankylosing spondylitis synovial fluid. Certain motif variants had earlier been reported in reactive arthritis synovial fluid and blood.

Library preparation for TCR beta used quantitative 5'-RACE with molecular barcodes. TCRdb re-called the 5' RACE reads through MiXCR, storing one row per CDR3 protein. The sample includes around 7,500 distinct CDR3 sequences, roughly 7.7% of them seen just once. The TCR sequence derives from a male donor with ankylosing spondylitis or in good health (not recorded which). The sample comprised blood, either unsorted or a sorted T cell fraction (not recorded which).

CDR3 nucleotide sequence: TGTGCCAGCAGCGTAGGAGGGGACAATGAGCAGTTCTTC. It codes for CASSVGGDNEQFF. The V gene is TRBV9, the J gene TRBJ2-1, with D tentatively TRBD1 or TRBD2 (5 bases each). The CDR3 has 13 residues. Per the germline V gene, CDR1 is SGDLS and CDR2 is YYNGEE. Between the trimmed V and J ends, which lost 0 bases and 5 bases, there was a span of 6 bases.